This TCR beta chain is drawn from a study of T cells in narcolepsy (dated by TCRdb to the late 2010s). In the study overall: The study enrolled patients with narcolepsy type 1 or type 2 (NT1, NT2) together with healthy control donors. To look for autoreactive T cells in narcolepsy patients that target self-antigens of hypocretin neurons (hypocretin, TRIB2), the study used TCR Vbeta sequencing to follow clonotypes in blood and CSF.

Results and caveats for the whole study, not just this receptor: No sequences matching autoreactive T cell clones were present in some of the blood memory CD4+ repertoires from patients and controls. Patients and controls had comparable numbers of sequenced blood memory CD4+ clonotypes, averaging about 39,000 and 30,000, respectively. HCRT-specific and TRIB2-specific autoreactive clonotypes were highlighted in plots that compared CD4+ T cell clonotypes in CSF versus blood from the same patient. Autoreactive clonotypes were reported to be detected serially in the blood of the same patients and of different patients, but not in the blood of healthy controls.

A note on this clone: Its antigen is still unknown. No quality values exist for individual bases; no much larger clone is one base distant.

Receptor libraries were prepared by the immunoSEQ multiplex PCR assay. In its TCRdb copy, this immuneACCESS table keeps in-frame sequences only and misses some clones. Where compared with another copy, unresolved V genes explain less than half of these, and the others have no known cause. Here the sample has roughly 20,000 clones; 75% to 85% occur a single time. 4.2% of the sample comes from the top ten. For TCR Vbeta sequencing, memory CD4+ T cells were sorted ex vivo from the peripheral blood of narcolepsy patients and healthy controls. The TCR originated in a human donor in good health. Sequencing input: memory (CD45RA-) CD4+ T cells from blood. Taken with the paper, the label for cell subset or site translates to: memory T cells sorted ex vivo from peripheral blood.

The CDR3 is CASSFGRLLAKNIQYF. The nucleotides are TGTGCCAGCAGCTTTGGGAGGTTACTAGCCAAAAACATTCAGTACTTC. The chain joins TRBV7-2 to TRBJ2-4; perhaps TRBD2 is the D gene, with 6 bases matching. The CDR3 covers 16 residues, taking in both the cysteine and the phenylalanine. The retained sequence is limited to the CDR3, 48 bases, with the frame set at the first base. Trimming at the junction amounts to 3 bases on V and 0 bases on J, and the germline ends lie 12 bases apart. CDR1 and CDR2, looked up from the germline V gene, are SGHTA and FQGNSA.